The following is a T cell receptor beta chain sequence with its context. In the authors' workflow: Amplification of reference gene primers provided the estimated nucleated cell counts. Profiled with immunoSEQ multiplex PCR; TCRdb holds only in-frame clones, not every one. V and J calls plus clone size are reproduced from that table; the DNA served to infer D and trimming. Of roughly 190,000 clones in the sample, approximately 83% are singletons; the top ten hold roughly 2.6%. This sample stems from a study of blood T cell repertoires in COVID-19. Study-wide background: Acute and convalescent COVID-19 specimens originated in the United States, Italy and Spain.

The germline V gene has CDR1 MNHEY and CDR2 SMNVEV (reference sequence). The CDR3 runs to 16 residues. V lost 5 bases, J lost 1 base, and 6 bases stayed unmatched. Sequenced input: peripheral blood. This TCR was recovered from a human donor with acute or convalescent COVID-19. The donor label of this sample is uncertain. The chain carries TRBV27 and TRBJ2-3, with 10 bases fitting TRBD2. This CDR3 reads CASSRPGTSGTDTQYF. CDR3 nucleotide sequence: TGTGCCAGCAGTCGCCCCGGGACTAGCGGCACAGATACGCAGTATTTT.